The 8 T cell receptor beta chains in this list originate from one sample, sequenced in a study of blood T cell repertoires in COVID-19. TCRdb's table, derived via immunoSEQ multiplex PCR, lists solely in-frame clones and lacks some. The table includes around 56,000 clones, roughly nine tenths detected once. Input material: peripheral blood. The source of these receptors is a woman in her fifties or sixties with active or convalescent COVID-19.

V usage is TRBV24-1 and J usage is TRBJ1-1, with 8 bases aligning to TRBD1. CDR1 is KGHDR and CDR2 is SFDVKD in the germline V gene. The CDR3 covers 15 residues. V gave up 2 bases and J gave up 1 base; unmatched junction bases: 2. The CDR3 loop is CATSDSGQANTEAFF. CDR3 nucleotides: TGTGCCACCAGTGATTCGGGACAGGCGAACACTGAAGCTTTCTTT.

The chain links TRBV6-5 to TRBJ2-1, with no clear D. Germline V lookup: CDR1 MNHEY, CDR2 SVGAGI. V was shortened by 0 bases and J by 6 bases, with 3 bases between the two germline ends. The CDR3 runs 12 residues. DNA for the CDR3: TGTGCCAGCAGTTACTCCGGCAATGAGCAGTTCTTC. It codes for CASSYSGNEQFF.

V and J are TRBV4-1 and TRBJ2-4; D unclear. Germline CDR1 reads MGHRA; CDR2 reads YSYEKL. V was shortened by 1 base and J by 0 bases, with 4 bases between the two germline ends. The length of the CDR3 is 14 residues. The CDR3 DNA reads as TGCGCCAGCAGCCAAGCCCTAGCCAAAAACATTCAGTACTTC. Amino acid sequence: CASSQALAKNIQYF.

The CDR3 reads CASSPNRDYGYTF. In DNA form, the CDR3 reads TGTGCCAGCTCACCAAACAGGGACTATGGCTACACCTTC. The chain employs TRBV18 and TRBJ1-2, with a weak D call TRBD1 (6 bases). Germline CDR1 KGHSH, CDR2 LQKENI. V was cut by 2 bases and J by 3 bases, with 7 bases left in between. This CDR3 has 13 amino acids.

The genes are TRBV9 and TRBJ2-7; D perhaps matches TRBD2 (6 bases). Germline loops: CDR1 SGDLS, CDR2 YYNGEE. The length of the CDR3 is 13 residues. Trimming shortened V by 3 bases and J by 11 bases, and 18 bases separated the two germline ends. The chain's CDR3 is CASSAPRDSTEYF. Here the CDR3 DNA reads TGTGCCAGCAGCGCACCCCGGGACTCCACGGAGTACTTC.

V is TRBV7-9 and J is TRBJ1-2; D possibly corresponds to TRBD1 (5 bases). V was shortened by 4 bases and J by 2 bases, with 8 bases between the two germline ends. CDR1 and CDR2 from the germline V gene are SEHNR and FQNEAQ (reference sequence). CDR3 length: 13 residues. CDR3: CASSSTENYGYTF. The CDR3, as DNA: TGTGCCAGCAGCTCGACAGAAAACTATGGCTACACCTTC.

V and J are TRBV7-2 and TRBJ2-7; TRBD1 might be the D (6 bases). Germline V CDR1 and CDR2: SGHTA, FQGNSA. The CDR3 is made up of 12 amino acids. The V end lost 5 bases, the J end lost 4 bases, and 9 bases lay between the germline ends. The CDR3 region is CASSPDRYEQYF. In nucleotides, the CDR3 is TGTGCCAGCAGCCCAGACAGGTACGAGCAGTACTTC.

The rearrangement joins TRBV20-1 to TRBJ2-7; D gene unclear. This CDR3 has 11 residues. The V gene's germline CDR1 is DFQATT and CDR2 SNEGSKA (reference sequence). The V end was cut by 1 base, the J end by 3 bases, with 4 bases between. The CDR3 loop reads CSARGSYEQYF. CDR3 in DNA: TGCAGTGCTAGAGGCAGCTACGAGCAGTACTTC.